These 27 T cell receptor beta chains originate from one sample sequenced in a study of graft-versus-host responses after intestinal transplantation. No cognate antigen is known for these TCRs. This table comes from immunoSEQ multiplex PCR, and its TCRdb copy is limited to in-frame clones, with some not included. Among approximately 90,000 clones listed, roughly 80% were seen once. The source material was unstimulated CD4+ T cells sorted from spleen or lymph node cells, sampled before intestinal transplant. These receptors all stem from a human donor who received an intestinal transplant.

The chain carries TRBV2 and TRBJ2-7, with D uncertain. With 7 bases removed from V and 2 bases from J, the gap between germline ends came to 9 bases. CDR3 length: 12 amino acids. Germline-derived CDR1 and CDR2 are SNHLY and FYNNEI. The DNA for the CDR3 is TGTGCCAGCACAGGTTCTACCTACGAGCAGTACTTC. Translated: CASTGSTYEQYF. Using reference TRBV2 and TRBJ2-7 for the parts outside the CDR3, the full variable domain is EPEVTQTPSHQVTQMGQEVILRCVPISNHLYFYWYRQILGQKVEFLVSFYNNEISEKSEIFDDQFSVERPDGSNFTLKIRSTKLEDSAMYFCASTGSTYEQYFGPGTRLTVT.

The J gene is TRBJ2-7, the V gene TRBV4-1; 9 bases are shared with TRBD1. Germline-derived CDR1 and CDR2 are MGHRA and YSYEKL. This CDR3 has 13 residues. With 2 bases clipped from V and 5 bases from J, the junction kept 1 base outside the gene matches. CDR3: CASSQWTGDEQYF. The CDR3 bases are TGCGCCAGCAGCCAATGGACAGGGGACGAGCAGTACTTC.

This clone was observed a few times. The chain links TRBV7-9 to TRBJ2-1, with 12 bases identical to TRBD2. CDR1 and CDR2 (germline): SEHNR, FQNEAQ (reference sequence). This CDR3 region has 15 residues. Unmatched junction bases numbered 4, after V lost 2 bases and J lost 8 bases. This CDR3 reads CASSLLAGGLDEQFF. The CDR3 region has the DNA TGTGCCAGCAGCTTACTAGCGGGGGGGTTGGATGAGCAGTTCTTC.

V and J are TRBV5-1 and TRBJ2-1; 8 nucleotides match TRBD1. Germline-derived CDR1 and CDR2 are SGHRS and YFSETQ. This CDR3 spans 15 amino acids. The trim removed 3 bases at V and 10 bases at J, leaving 12 bases unmatched. The CDR3 region is CASSSGQGRREEQFF. DNA for the CDR3: TGCGCCAGCAGCTCCGGACAGGGACGACGGGAAGAGCAGTTCTTC. The entire variable domain, with the rest obtained from reference TRBV5-1 and TRBJ2-1, is as follows: KAGVTQTPRYLIKTRGQQVTLSCSPISGHRSVSWYQQTPGQGLQFLFEYFSETQRNKGNFPGRFSGRQFSNSRSEMNVSTLELGDSALYLCASSSGQGRREEQFFGPGTRLTVL.

The chain joins TRBV5-6 to TRBJ2-5; D is unresolved. Near its end, the DNA agrees better with TRBJ2-7, so the J call may be wrong. This CDR3 is 12 amino acids long. Germline V gives CDR1 SGHDT, CDR2 YYEEEE. CDR3 DNA: TGTGCCAGCAGCTTGGGGGCCTACGAGCAGTACTTC. Translated: CASSLGAYEQYF.

The chain is built from TRBV29-1 and TRBJ2-3, with a possible D match to TRBD2 (6 bases). The CDR3 is made up of 15 amino acids. V was clipped by 1 base and J by 3 bases, with 14 bases between them. Germline CDR1 is SQVTM and CDR2 is ANQGSEA. The CDR3 is CSVEGAGRTTDTQYF. The CDR3 DNA sequence: TGCAGCGTTGAAGGGGCAGGGAGGACGACAGATACGCAGTATTTT.

The chain uses TRBV28 and TRBJ1-3, with a tentative D call TRBD1 (5 bases). Germline lookup yields CDR1 MDHEN and CDR2 SYDVKM. Trimming pared 5 bases from V and 2 bases from J, leaving 7 bases between. The CDR3 spans 13 residues. CDR3 nucleotide sequence: TGTGCCAGCAGTGGGACTCCTGGAAACACCATATATTTT. Translated: CASSGTPGNTIYF.

The V and J genes are TRBV6-1 and TRBJ2-7; 8 nucleotides agree with TRBD2. The CDR3 extends over 15 amino acids. J lost 2 bases, V lost 2 bases, and 5 bases had no gene match. Germline V lookup: CDR1 MNHNS, CDR2 SASEGT. The CDR3 sequence: CASSESGRFTYEQYF. CDR3 DNA sequence: TGTGCCAGCAGTGAAAGCGGGAGATTCACCTACGAGCAGTACTTC.

The chain couples TRBV19 to TRBJ2-3; D is unclear. V was trimmed by 3 bases and J by 3 bases, leaving 7 bases between them. The germline V gene encodes CDR1 LNHDA and CDR2 SQIVND (reference sequence). The CDR3 extends over 13 amino acids. In DNA form, the CDR3 reads TGTGCCAGTAGTATGCCTAGTACAGATACGCAGTATTTT. This codes for CASSMPSTDTQYF.

The chain combines TRBV29-1 with TRBJ1-5; TRBD1 matches at 7 bases. The CDR3 is 14 residues long. Losses at the gene ends were 6 bases for V and 4 bases for J; bases not matched to a gene: 9. Germline CDR1 SQVTM, CDR2 ANQGSEA. The CDR3 DNA follows: TGCAGCGTATCTTTAACAGGGGTGAATCAGCCCCAGCATTTT. Amino acids: CSVSLTGVNQPQHF.

V is TRBV5-6 and J is TRBJ1-2, with no clear D. This CDR3 spans 13 amino acids. Germline CDR1 is SGHDT and CDR2 is YYEEEE. V was shortened by 0 bases and J by 2 bases, with 5 bases between the two germline ends. CDR3 nucleotides: TGTGCCAGCAGCTTGGGGCGGAACTATGGCTACACCTTC. Translated: CASSLGRNYGYTF. The variable domain in full, completed from reference TRBV5-6 and TRBJ1-2, reads DAGVTQSPTHLIKTRGQQVTLRCSPKSGHDTVSWYQQALGQGPQFIFQYYEEEERQRGNFPDRFSGHQFPNYSSELNVNALLLGDSALYLCASSLGRNYGYTFGSGTRLTVV.

This chain links TRBV7-8 with TRBJ1-1; D is unclear. This CDR3 has 15 amino acids. V lost 2 bases, J lost 0 bases, and 10 bases lay in between. Germline CDR1 and CDR2: SGHVS and FQNEAQ. The CDR3 loop reads CASSLRGRMNTEAFF. CDR3 DNA: TGTGCCAGCAGCTTAAGAGGGCGGATGAACACTGAAGCTTTCTTT.

This chain joins TRBV28 and TRBJ1-5; D might be TRBD1 (6 bases). V was shortened by 3 bases and J by 3 bases, with 12 bases between the two germline ends. Germline V CDR1 and CDR2: MDHEN, SYDVKM. The CDR3 loop spans 15 amino acids. The CDR3 here is CASSFLGQLNQPQHF. The CDR3 region has the DNA TGTGCCAGCAGTTTCCTCGGACAGCTCAATCAGCCCCAGCATTTT.

This sequence joins TRBV10-3 and TRBJ2-1, with TRBD2 matching 10 bases. Per the germline V gene, CDR1 is ENHRY and CDR2 is SYGVKD. With V trimmed by 9 bases and J by 2 bases, 7 bases remained unmatched. The length of the CDR3 is 15 residues. The CDR3 nucleotides are TGTGCCATTCAACCAACTAGCGGGACCTACAATGAGCAGTTCTTC. It translates to CAIQPTSGTYNEQFF.

The chain combines TRBV9 with TRBJ2-7, with TRBD1 as a possible D gene (6 bases). Trimming took off 0 bases at V and 2 bases at J, with 12 bases between the two ends. Germline loops: CDR1 SGDLS, CDR2 YYNGEE. CDR3 length: 15 amino acids. The CDR3 DNA is TGTGCCAGCAGCGTAGATGGGACAAGGACCTACGAGCAGTACTTC. This encodes CASSVDGTRTYEQYF. The full variable domain, with the rest looked up from reference TRBV9 and TRBJ2-7, is DSGVTQTPKHLITATGQRVTLRCSPRSGDLSVYWYQQSLDQGLQFLIQYYNGEERAKGNILERFSAQQFPDLHSELNLSSLELGDSALYFCASSVDGTRTYEQYFGPGTRLTVT.

This clone was recorded once. The chain has TRBV29-1 and TRBJ2-1; 10 nucleotides match TRBD2. The CDR3 spans 14 residues. Trimming took 6 bases from V and 5 from J; bases not matched to a gene: 7. Germline CDR1 is SQVTM and CDR2 is ANQGSEA. CDR3 in amino acids: CSVKGLAYDNEQFF. The CDR3, as DNA: TGCAGCGTGAAGGGACTAGCGTACGACAATGAGCAGTTCTTC.

The J gene is TRBJ2-5, the V gene TRBV9; D may be TRBD2 (6 bases). CDR3 length: 14 residues. Trimming stripped 4 bases from V and 5 bases from J, with 15 bases between. The germline gives CDR1 SGDLS, CDR2 YYNGEE. The CDR3 DNA is TGTGCCAGCAGCCCTGGGACTGCTTGGGAGACCCAGTACTTC. Protein sequence: CASSPGTAWETQYF. The full variable domain, completed using reference TRBV9 and TRBJ2-5, is DSGVTQTPKHLITATGQRVTLRCSPRSGDLSVYWYQQSLDQGLQFLIQYYNGEERAKGNILERFSAQQFPDLHSELNLSSLELGDSALYFCASSPGTAWETQYFGPGTRLLVL.

This clone was observed a few times. V gene TRBV4-1 combines with J gene TRBJ1-4, with 8 bases matching TRBD1. In germline, CDR1 is MGHRA, CDR2 YSYEKL. The CDR3 is 13 amino acids. V dropped 4 bases and J dropped 10; count of bases not matched to a gene: 5. The CDR3 sequence is CASSPFGTGKLFF. CDR3 in DNA: TGCGCCAGCAGCCCCTTCGGGACAGGAAAACTGTTTTTT.

The J gene is TRBJ1-6, the V gene TRBV28; tentatively, D is TRBD1 (5 bases). This CDR3 is built from 15 residues. V was cut by 3 bases and J by 8 bases, with 14 bases left in between. Germline loops: CDR1 MDHEN, CDR2 SYDVKM. The CDR3 sequence is CASSFRGRGYSPLHF. The CDR3 coding sequence is TGTGCCAGCAGTTTTCGCGGGAGGGGATATTCACCCCTCCACTTT.

The rearrangement links TRBV27 to TRBJ1-5, with 7 bases matching TRBD1. The trim removed 6 bases at V and 5 bases at J, leaving 10 bases unmatched. This CDR3 spans 15 amino acids. Germline CDR1 MNHEY, CDR2 SMNVEV (reference sequence). The CDR3 region has the DNA TGTGCCAGCAGGAAGGGACAGCTATCCGATCAGCCCCAGCATTTT. This encodes CASRKGQLSDQPQHF.

Only one count was recorded for this clone. CDR3 nucleotide sequence: TGTGCCAGCTCACCCGGGGCAGGGGAATCACCCCTCCACTTT. This translates into CASSPGAGESPLHF. This chain connects TRBV18 to TRBJ1-6; maybe TRBD1 (6 bases). In germline, CDR1 is KGHSH, CDR2 LQKENI. The CDR3 covers 14 residues. Trimming stripped 3 bases from V and 10 bases from J, with 13 bases between.

This chain links TRBV4-1 with TRBJ2-3; possibly TRBD2 for D (7 bases). Trimming cost V 0 bases and J 4 bases, with 23 bases left between them. Germline V gives CDR1 MGHRA, CDR2 YSYEKL. The CDR3 length is 19 residues. CDR3 nucleotides: TGCGCCAGCAGCCAAGATGTGCACACGGGGGGCCCCGAGGCAGATACGCAGTATTTT. Translation gives CASSQDVHTGGPEADTQYF.

The V call is TRBV4-1, the J call TRBJ2-7; 9 nucleotides match TRBD1. Trimming at V came to 5 bases and at J to 3 bases, leaving 8 bases not matched to a gene. This CDR3 is 15 amino acids long. Per the germline V gene, CDR1 is MGHRA and CDR2 is YSYEKL. This CDR3 reads CASSDRGTGNYEQYF. The CDR3 DNA follows: TGCGCCAGCAGCGACCGGGGGACAGGGAACTACGAGCAGTACTTC.

The chain combines TRBV15 with TRBJ1-1, with D maybe TRBD1 (6 bases). V was shortened by 3 bases and J by 2 bases, with 10 bases between the two germline ends. The CDR3 length is 14 residues. Looked up from germline, CDR1 is LNHNV and CDR2 is YYDKDF (reference sequence). For the CDR3, the DNA is TGTGCCACCAGCAGGGACAGCGACAACACTGAAGCTTTCTTT. Translation gives CATSRDSDNTEAFF.

This chain links TRBV27 with TRBJ2-5, with D possibly matching TRBD2 (7 bases). Germline loops: CDR1 MNHEY, CDR2 SMNVEV (reference sequence). The CDR3 runs to 13 residues. Trimming pared 3 bases from V and 5 bases from J, leaving 10 bases between. CDR3 sequence reads: CASSLGGGETQYF. DNA for the CDR3: TGTGCCAGCAGTTTGGGAGGGGGTGAGACCCAGTACTTC.

The table lists this clone with a count of one. The CDR3 protein is CASSQDPGGKLFF. The CDR3 DNA is TGCGCCAGCAGCCAAGATCCCGGAGGGAAACTGTTTTTT. J is TRBJ1-4 and V is TRBV4-1; D is undetermined. The CDR3 contains 13 residues. Germline V lookup: CDR1 MGHRA, CDR2 YSYEKL. The V gene lost 0 bases and the J gene lost 11 bases, with 10 bases spanning the gap.

The table lists this clone with a few counts. This chain connects TRBV6-1 to TRBJ2-7; D uncertain. CDR1 is MNHNS, CDR2 SASEGT, per germline. CDR3 length: 12 residues. Trimming cost V 0 bases and J 6 bases, with 6 bases left between them. The CDR3 loop is CASSEAFREQYF. The CDR3 DNA sequence: TGTGCCAGCAGTGAAGCCTTCCGCGAGCAGTACTTC.